The rows below give T cell receptor beta chains drawn from one sample of a study of shared clonotypes between healthy human individuals. The protocol was immunoSEQ multiplex PCR, while the TCRdb copy is restricted to in-frame clones and leaves out a portion. The sample shows over 850,000 clones, roughly 74% of them seen only once. Sample: memory CD4+ T cells from PBMCs. The receptors were sampled from a man aged 18 to 30 in good health. Some clones in this sample may be carry-over from other donors' samples. CDR3s include the opening cysteine and the closing phenylalanine or tryptophan. The D gene is left open where the match is weak. Expanded clones get a size class; other rows say once, few or many, or leave the size out.

>TRBV28|.|TRBJ2-2|.
CASMGGASGELFF
TGTGCCAGCATGGGGGGCGCTTCCGGGGAGCTGTTTTTT
>TRBV7-8|.|TRBJ2-7|.
CASRQDSYEQYF
TGTGCCAGCAGACAGGACAGCTACGAGCAGTACTTC
>TRBV28|.|TRBJ2-3|TRBD2
CASSRPPGAGRVGDTQYF
TGTGCCAGCAGCCGCCCCCCGGGGGCCGGGAGGGTTGGGGATACGCAGTATTTT
>TRBV28|.|TRBJ2-6|TRBD1
CASSPGTGGIVLTF
TGTGCCAGCAGTCCAGGGACAGGGGGTATCGTCCTGACTTTC
>TRBV7-2|.|TRBJ1-2|TRBD1
CASSRLAGTGPYGYTF
TGTGCCAGCAGCCGACTCGCCGGGACAGGGCCGTATGGCTACACCTTC
>TRBV2|.|TRBJ1-5|.
CASSELAAGYQPQHF
TGTGCCAGCAGTGAACTGGCGGCAGGTTATCAGCCCCAGCATTTT
>TRBV30|.|TRBJ1-1|.
CAWTPQTEAFF
TGTGCCTGGACCCCCCAAACCGAAGCTTTCTTT
>TRBV9|.|TRBJ2-1|.
CASSVGPEQFF
TGTGCCAGCAGCGTAGGCCCTGAGCAGTTCTTC
>TRBV5-4|.|TRBJ1-2|TRBD1
CASSGVRDREYGYTF
TGTGCCAGCAGCGGTGTACGGGACAGGGAGTATGGCTACACCTTC
>TRBV5-4|.|TRBJ2-3|.
CASSSKGGTDTQYF
TGTGCCAGCAGCTCGAAGGGGGGCACAGATACGCAGTATTTT
>TRBV27|.|TRBJ2-3|TRBD2
CASRGLAGRTTDTQYF
TGTGCCAGCAGGGGACTAGCGGGGCGGACCACAGATACGCAGTATTTT
>TRBV6-6|.|TRBJ1-4|.
CASSLDRYNEKLFF
TGTGCCAGCAGTTTGGACAGATATAATGAAAAACTGTTTTTT
>TRBV14|.|TRBJ1-1|TRBD1
CASSHPGTGATEAFF
TGTGCCAGCAGCCACCCCGGGACAGGGGCCACTGAAGCTTTCTTT
>TRBV7-9|.|TRBJ2-2|TRBD2
CASSPTSGGNTGELFF
TGTGCCAGCAGCCCTACTAGCGGAGGGAACACCGGGGAGCTGTTTTTT
>TRBV2|.|TRBJ1-4|TRBD1
CASSGLTGGGEKLFF
TGTGCCAGCAGTGGTTTGACAGGGGGCGGTGAAAAACTGTTTTTT
>TRBV5-1|.|TRBJ1-3|.
CASSLGGFSGNTIYF
TGCGCCAGCAGCTTAGGTGGGTTCTCTGGAAACACCATATATTTT
>TRBV7-9|few|TRBJ2-4|.
CASEGKVMGHIQYF
TGTGCCAGCGAAGGGAAGGTGATGGGACACATTCAGTACTTC
>TRBV7-2|.|TRBJ2-1|.
CASSLVNRAYNEQFF
TGTGCCAGCAGCTTAGTTAACAGGGCCTACAATGAGCAGTTCTTC
>TRBV18|.|TRBJ2-5|.
CASSPRTGYQETQYF
TGTGCCAGCTCACCGAGGACTGGGTACCAAGAGACCCAGTACTTC
>TRBV2|.|TRBJ1-1|.
CASSRTTGNTEAFF
TGTGCCAGCAGCCGAACGACAGGGAACACTGAAGCTTTCTTT
>TRBV2|.|TRBJ1-4|.
CASSGSGTRYEKLFF
TGTGCCAGCAGTGGCTCCGGGACACGATATGAAAAACTGTTTTTT
>TRBV19|.|TRBJ1-2|TRBD1
CASSSPSGTGDRGVF
TGTGCCAGTAGTAGCCCTTCCGGGACAGGGGATCGTGGGGTCTTC
>TRBV10-1|.|TRBJ1-2|TRBD1
CASSEARGQGAPRCYGYTF
TGCGCCAGCAGTGAGGCGCGAGGACAGGGAGCCCCTCGGTGCTATGGCTACACCTTC
>TRBV2|.|TRBJ2-1|TRBD2
CASTGYYLLAGVWRNEQFF
TGTGCCAGCACGGGATATTACTTACTAGCGGGAGTGTGGCGGAATGAGCAGTTCTTC
>TRBV7-2|.|TRBJ2-5|.
CASSLSGETQYF
TGTGCCAGCAGCTTATCCGGGGAGACCCAGTACTTC
>TRBV6-5|.|TRBJ1-2|TRBD1
CASSRELGTDYGYTF
TGTGCCAGCAGCCGCGAATTAGGGACAGACTATGGCTACACCTTC
>TRBV7-2|once|TRBJ2-7|TRBD2
CASSLGSGVPYEQYF
TGTGCCAGCAGCTTAGGCAGCGGGGTACCCTACGAGCAGTACTTC
>TRBV7-2|.|TRBJ2-7|.
CASSLDGTLTYEQYF
TGTGCCAGCAGCTTAGATGGGACACTTACCTACGAGCAGTACTTC
>TRBV5-5|.|TRBJ2-7|.
CASSLDRDPYEQYF
TGTGCCAGCAGCTTGGACAGGGATCCCTACGAGCAGTACTTC
>TRBV11-1|few|TRBJ1-1|.
CASSWTPNTEAFF
TGTGCCAGCAGCTGGACTCCGAACACTGAAGCTTTCTTT
>TRBV18|.|TRBJ2-7|TRBD1
CASSPHSVGQGAAYEQYF
TGTGCCAGCTCACCACACTCCGTGGGACAGGGGGCGGCCTACGAGCAGTACTTC
>TRBV6-5|.|TRBJ2-3|TRBD1
CASSQPDRRQYF
TGTGCCAGCAGCCAACCGGACAGGAGGCAGTATTTT
>TRBV16|.|TRBJ1-1|.
CASSLTGGGGAEAFF
TGTGCCAGCAGCCTTACCGGCGGAGGGGGAGCTGAAGCTTTCTTT
>TRBV5-1|few|TRBJ2-5|TRBD2
CASSLGLAGAQETQYF
TGCGCCAGCAGCTTGGGACTAGCGGGAGCCCAAGAGACCCAGTACTTC
>TRBV6-1|.|TRBJ1-4|.
CASSFPPNEKLFF
TGTGCCAGCAGTTTCCCTCCTAATGAAAAACTGTTTTTT
>TRBV2|.|TRBJ2-7|.
CASRAETYEQYF
TGTGCCAGCAGGGCGGAGACCTACGAGCAGTACTTC
>TRBV9|.|TRBJ2-3|TRBD2
CASSATSGTTDTQYF
TGTGCCAGCAGCGCGACTAGCGGGACCACAGATACGCAGTATTTT
>TRBV15|.|TRBJ2-3|TRBD1
CATSRGGQGIQGDTQYF
TGTGCCACCAGCAGAGGGGGACAGGGAATACAGGGAGATACGCAGTATTTT
>TRBV11-2|.|TRBJ2-7|TRBD2
CASSSLAGGSYEQYF
TGTGCCAGCAGCTCCCTAGCGGGAGGCTCCTACGAGCAGTACTTC
>TRBV14|once|TRBJ2-7|.
CASTILPGVGEQYF
TGTGCCAGCACCATACTACCGGGGGTTGGAGAGCAGTACTTC
>TRBV2|.|TRBJ2-1|TRBD2
CASSIAGGRYNEQFF
TGTGCCAGCAGCATCGCGGGAGGGCGGTACAATGAGCAGTTCTTC
>TRBV7-9|.|TRBJ2-6|.
CASSQGHWANVLTF
TGTGCCAGCAGCCAGGGACACTGGGCCAACGTCCTGACTTTC
>TRBV14|.|TRBJ2-5|TRBD2
CASSPGLAGVLETQYF
TGTGCCAGCAGCCCCGGACTAGCGGGAGTTCTGGAGACCCAGTACTTC
>TRBV28|.|TRBJ2-3|.
CASSFRDPSTDTQYF
TGTGCCAGCAGTTTCCGGGACCCTAGCACAGATACGCAGTATTTT
>TRBV5-6|once|TRBJ2-3|.
CASSFYITWGTDTQYF
TGTGCCAGCAGCTTCTACATAACCTGGGGCACAGATACGCAGTATTTT
>TRBV29-1|.|TRBJ1-1|.
CSVAPFAEAFF
TGCAGCGTTGCCCCATTTGCTGAAGCTTTCTTT
>TRBV15|.|TRBJ2-6|.
CATSSPAVTGANVLTF
TGTGCCACCAGCTCCCCCGCCGTAACTGGGGCCAACGTCCTGACTTTC
>TRBV7-2|.|TRBJ1-1|TRBD1
CASSSDRGRTEAFF
TGTGCCAGCAGCTCCGACAGGGGGCGGACTGAAGCTTTCTTT
>TRBV7-9|.|TRBJ1-2|.
CASSPQGLFGGYGYTF
TGTGCCAGCAGCCCCCAGGGACTATTTGGCGGTTATGGCTACACCTTC
>TRBV15|.|TRBJ2-3|.
CATSRDPAGEGTDTQYF
TGTGCCACCAGCAGAGATCCCGCAGGGGAGGGCACAGATACGCAGTATTTT
>TRBV9|.|TRBJ1-2|.
CASSVGGYSNYGYTF
TGTGCCAGCAGCGTAGGAGGATACTCTAACTATGGCTACACCTTC
>TRBV9|.|TRBJ2-3|TRBD1
CASSRRTGEATDTQYF
TGTGCCAGCAGCAGACGGACAGGGGAAGCCACAGATACGCAGTATTTT
>TRBV30|.|TRBJ2-1|.
CAWNRLNEQFF
TGTGCCTGGAACCGATTGAATGAGCAGTTCTTC
>TRBV2|.|TRBJ2-7|.
CASSEVDPPEQYF
TGTGCCAGCAGTGAAGTAGACCCGCCCGAGCAGTACTTC
>TRBV2|.|TRBJ2-7|TRBD2
CASRASGSSYEQYF
TGTGCCAGCAGGGCTAGCGGATCCTCCTACGAGCAGTACTTC
>TRBV15|once|TRBJ1-4|.
CATSGPANEKLFF
TGTGCCACCAGCGGGCCAGCGAATGAAAAACTGTTTTTT